Listed below are T cell receptor beta chains from one sample, sequenced in a study of blood T cell repertoires in COVID-19. Assay: immunoSEQ multiplex PCR; the TCRdb copy retains only in-frame clones and omits some. Of some 140,000 clones listed, 65% to 90% are singletons. The sample consisted of peripheral blood. Source of these receptors: a woman in her fifties or sixties with active or convalescent COVID-19. Both conserved end residues are part of each CDR3. D genes are given only for firm matches.

len	d_gene	v_gene	j_gene	CDR3nt	CDR3aa
14	NA	TRBV3-1/TRBV3-2	TRBJ1-2	TGTGCCAGCAGCCAAAAAGGGACAACCTATGGCTACACCTTC	CASSQKGTTYGYTF
15	NA	TRBV6-2/TRBV6-3	TRBJ2-7	TGTGCCAGCACCCCATTTGGGGAGGTTACCTACGAGCAGTACTTC	CASTPFGEVTYEQYF
16	TRBD2	TRBV28	TRBJ2-5	TGTGCCAGCAGTTTCGGACTAGCGGGACTACAAGAGACCCAGTACTTC	CASSFGLAGLQETQYF
11	TRBD1	TRBV18	TRBJ2-1	TGTGCCAGCTCGCCGGACAGGATTGAGTTCTTC	CASSPDRIEFF
14	TRBD1	TRBV10-1	TRBJ2-7	TGCGCCAGCAGTGAGGGGACAGGGGACGACGAGCAGTACTTC	CASSEGTGDDEQYF
15	NA	TRBV6-1	TRBJ2-5	TGTGCCAGCAGTGAAGCGGGGGGGACAATAAAGACCCAGTACTTC	CASSEAGGTIKTQYF
15	TRBD2	TRBV15	TRBJ2-5	TGTGCCACCAGCAGTAGCGGGCGGTTCCCAGAGACCCAGTACTTC	CATSSSGRFPETQYF
14	NA	TRBV10-2	TRBJ1-1	TGCGCCAGCAAGTTGACCGGGGAGAACACTGAAGCTTTCTTT	CASKLTGENTEAFF
13	TRBD1	TRBV5-1	TRBJ1-2	TGCGCCAGCAGCTCTACAGGGGGCGTTGGCTACACCTTC	CASSSTGGVGYTF
22	TRBD2	TRBV3-1/TRBV3-2	TRBJ2-5	TGTGCCAGCAGCCAAACTACTCCGGGACTAGCGGGGGGGCGAGAATTAGGAGAGACCCAGTACTTC	CASSQTTPGLAGGRELGETQYF